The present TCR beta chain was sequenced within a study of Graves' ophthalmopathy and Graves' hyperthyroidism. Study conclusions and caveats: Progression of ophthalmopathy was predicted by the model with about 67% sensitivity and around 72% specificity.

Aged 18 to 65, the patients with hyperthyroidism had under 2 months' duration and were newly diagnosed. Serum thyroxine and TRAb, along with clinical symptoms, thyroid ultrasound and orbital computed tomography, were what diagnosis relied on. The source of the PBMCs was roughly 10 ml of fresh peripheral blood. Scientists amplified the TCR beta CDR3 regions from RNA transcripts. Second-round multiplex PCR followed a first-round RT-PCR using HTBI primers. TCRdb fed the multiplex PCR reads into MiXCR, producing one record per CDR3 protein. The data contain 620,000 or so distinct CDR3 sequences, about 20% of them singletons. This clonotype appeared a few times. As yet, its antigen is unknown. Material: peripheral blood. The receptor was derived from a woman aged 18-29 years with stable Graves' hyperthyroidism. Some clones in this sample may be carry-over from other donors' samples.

The CDR3 protein is CASSTGTGSTQPQHF. The CDR3 DNA reads as TGCGCCAGCAGCACGGGGACAGGGTCTACTCAGCCCCAGCATTTT. The chain uses TRBV5-1 and TRBJ1-5, with TRBD1 matching 9 bases. Germline CDR1 reads SGHRS; CDR2 reads YFSETQ. J gave up 6 bases and V 4 bases, and 8 bases lay outside the gene matches. The CDR3 spans 15 residues.